One and the same sample provided the 13 T cell receptor beta chains below, sequenced in a study of identical twins. TCRdb used MiXCR to reprocess the 5' RACE reads, holding one entry per CDR3 protein. The sample consists of some 660,000 distinct CDR3 sequences, roughly 8% of them appearing once. These sequences were also reported in another study, on yellow fever vaccine responses in identical twins.

The sequenced sample was PBMCs. The receptors come from a woman between 18 and 29 years old in good health.

The table lists this clonotype with a few counts. The rearrangement joins TRBV4-1 to TRBJ1-1; D is ambiguous. This CDR3 contains 15 residues. Per germline, CDR1 MGHRA and CDR2 YSYEKL. Trimming pared 0 bases from V and 5 bases from J, leaving 13 bases between. CDR3 region: CASSQDFPAGTEAFF. CDR3 coding DNA: TGCGCCAGCAGCCAAGATTTTCCGGCGGGAACTGAAGCTTTCTTT.

Many counts were recorded for this clonotype. The CDR3 bases are TGTGCCAGCAGTTATCCCGGGGGGCGCGAGAATGAGCAGTTCTTC. Its translation is CASSYPGGRENEQFF. The rearrangement uses TRBV6-2 or TRBV6-3 and TRBJ2-1; D may be TRBD2 (7 bases). Germline CDR1 and CDR2: MNHEY and SVGEGT. The CDR3 runs 15 residues. Trimming stripped 3 bases from V and 7 bases from J, with 16 bases between.

This clonotype was recorded at least ten times. V usage is TRBV20-1 and J usage is TRBJ2-7; 10 bases agree with TRBD2. The ends lost 6 bases at V and 6 bases at J; junction bases unmatched: 17. Germline V gives CDR1 DFQATT, CDR2 SNEGSKA (reference sequence). The CDR3 is 16 amino acids. CDR3 DNA sequence: TGCAGTGCGATAGCCCCCCAGCGGGGGGGCATGGGCGAGCAGTACTTC. This translates into CSAIAPQRGGMGEQYF.

This clonotype occurred a few times. J is TRBJ2-7 and V is TRBV29-1; the D is unclear. The CDR3 totals 11 residues. Between the trimmed V and J ends, which lost 0 bases and 9 bases, there was a span of 9 bases. Germline-derived CDR1 and CDR2 are SQVTM and ANQGSEA. The CDR3 protein is CSVEDPPMQYF. The CDR3 nucleotides read TGCAGCGTTGAAGATCCACCGATGCAGTACTTC.

The chain joins TRBV4-3 to TRBJ2-1, with unresolved D. The CDR3 has 14 amino acids. CDR1 and CDR2 from the germline V gene are LGHNA and YSLEER. Trimming stripped 0 bases from V and 10 bases from J, with 13 bases between. The CDR3 loop is CASSQEWRAAEQFF. The CDR3 DNA sequence: TGCGCCAGCAGCCAAGAATGGAGAGCAGCCGAGCAGTTCTTC.

The genes are TRBV6-1 and TRBJ1-4, with 8 positions matching TRBD1. The CDR3 length is 17 residues. With V trimmed by 5 bases and J by 4 bases, 12 bases remained unmatched. CDR1 and CDR2 from the germline V gene are MNHNS and SASEGT. CDR3 DNA sequence: TGTGCCAGCAGTCCGTTGGGACAGGCGAAGAGTAATGAAAAACTGTTTTTT. As protein: CASSPLGQAKSNEKLFF.

The V gene is TRBV7-2, the J gene TRBJ2-3, with 8 bases aligning to TRBD2. Germline CDR1 SGHTA, CDR2 FQGNSA. This CDR3 comprises 16 residues. After removal of 5 bases from V and 1 base from J, the junction contained 8 bases not matched to a gene. The CDR3 spells CASSPWAGGGTDTQYF. Here the CDR3 DNA reads TGTGCCAGCAGCCCTTGGGCGGGAGGAGGCACAGATACGCAGTATTTT.

The CDR3 DNA reads as TGTGCCACCAGTGATTTGTGGAACACTGAAGCTTTCTTT. It encodes CATSDLWNTEAFF. The chain joins TRBV24-1 to TRBJ1-1; no clear D gene. CDR3 length equals 13 residues. CDR1 and CDR2 from the germline V gene are KGHDR and SFDVKD. With 0 bases removed from V and 1 base from J, the gap between germline ends came to 2 bases.

This clonotype was observed many times. The rearrangement links TRBV20-1 to TRBJ2-3; no firm D call. The CDR3 has 12 residues. Trimming took off 4 bases at V and 1 base at J, with 6 bases between the two ends. CDR1 is DFQATT and CDR2 is SNEGSKA in the germline V gene (reference sequence). DNA of the CDR3: TGCAGTGCTACGGTCGGCACAGATACGCAGTATTTT. Its protein is CSATVGTDTQYF.

Only a few counts were recorded for this clonotype. The gene calls are TRBV21-1 and TRBJ2-1; TRBD2 reflects the table's D call only, with no check against the DNA. TRBV21-1 is shown as a pseudogene. The CDR3 runs 14 residues. DNA for the CDR3: TGTGCCAGCAGCAATCTAGCGGCGTACAATGAGCAGTTCTTC. This codes for CASSNLAAYNEQFF.

This clonotype was found many times. The gene calls are TRBV29-1 and TRBJ2-1, with a possible D match to TRBD2 (5 bases). From germline, CDR1 is SQVTM and CDR2 ANQGSEA. V was trimmed by 2 bases and J by 7 bases, leaving 12 bases between them. This CDR3 spans 13 amino acids. CDR3 bases: TGCAGCGTTGAAAACCCCAGAGGGAATGAGCAGTTCTTC. It encodes CSVENPRGNEQFF.

This clonotype was observed many times. This sequence joins TRBV7-9 and TRBJ2-1, with TRBD1 matching 9 bases. The ends lost 1 base at V and 5 bases at J; junction bases unmatched: 3. This CDR3 is built from 15 residues. CDR1 SEHNR and CDR2 FQNEAQ come from the germline V gene (reference sequence). The CDR3 loop is CASSLGWTGDNEQFF. Here the CDR3 DNA reads TGTGCCAGCAGCTTAGGGTGGACAGGGGACAATGAGCAGTTCTTC.

The chain combines TRBV19 with TRBJ2-1; 9 bases are shared with TRBD2. Germline trimming cut 9 bases from V and 9 bases from J; bases unmatched to any gene: 21. The CDR3 totals 17 residues. Germline CDR1 LNHDA, CDR2 SQIVND (reference sequence). The CDR3 coding sequence is TGTGCCAGACCCCGGACTAGCGCTAATCACCCTACAGGTGAGCAGTTCTTC. This sequence encodes CARPRTSANHPTGEQFF. The full variable domain, rest sourced from reference TRBV19 and TRBJ2-1, is DGGITQSPKYLFRKEGQNVTLSCEQNLNHDAMYWYRQDPGQGLRLIYYSQIVNDFQKGDIAEGYSVSREKKESFPLTVTSAQKNPTAFYLCARPRTSANHPTGEQFFGPGTRLTVL.